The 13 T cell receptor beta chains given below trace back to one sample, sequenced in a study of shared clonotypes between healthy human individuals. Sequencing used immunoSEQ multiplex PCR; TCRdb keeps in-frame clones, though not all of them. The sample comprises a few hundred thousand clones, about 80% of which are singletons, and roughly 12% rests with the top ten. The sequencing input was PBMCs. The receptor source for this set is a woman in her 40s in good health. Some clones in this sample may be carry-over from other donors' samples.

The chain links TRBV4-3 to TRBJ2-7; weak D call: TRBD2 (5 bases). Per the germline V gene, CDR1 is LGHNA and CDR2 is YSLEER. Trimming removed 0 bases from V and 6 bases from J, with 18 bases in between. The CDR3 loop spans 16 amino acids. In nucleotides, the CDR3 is TGCGCCAGCAGCCAAGATGGCAGCGGCAGAAATCTCGAGCAGTACTTC. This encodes CASSQDGSGRNLEQYF.

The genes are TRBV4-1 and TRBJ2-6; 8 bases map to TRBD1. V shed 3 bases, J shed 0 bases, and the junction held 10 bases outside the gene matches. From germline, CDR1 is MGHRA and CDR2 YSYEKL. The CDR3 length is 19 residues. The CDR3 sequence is CASSQYGTGDYSGANVLTF. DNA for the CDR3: TGCGCCAGCAGCCAGTACGGGACAGGCGACTACTCTGGGGCCAACGTCCTGACTTTC.

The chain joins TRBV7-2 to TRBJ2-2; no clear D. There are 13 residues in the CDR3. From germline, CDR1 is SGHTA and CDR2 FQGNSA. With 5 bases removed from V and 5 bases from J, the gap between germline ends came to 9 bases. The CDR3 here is CASSRSLTGELFF. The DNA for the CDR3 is TGTGCCAGCAGCCGATCTTTAACCGGGGAGCTGTTTTTT.

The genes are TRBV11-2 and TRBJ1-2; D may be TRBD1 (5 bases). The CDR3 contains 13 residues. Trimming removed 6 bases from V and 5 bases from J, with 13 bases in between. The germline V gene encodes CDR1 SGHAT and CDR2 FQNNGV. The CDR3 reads CASRAGAGYGYTF. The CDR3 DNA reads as TGTGCCAGCAGAGCCGGGGCAGGGTATGGCTACACCTTC.

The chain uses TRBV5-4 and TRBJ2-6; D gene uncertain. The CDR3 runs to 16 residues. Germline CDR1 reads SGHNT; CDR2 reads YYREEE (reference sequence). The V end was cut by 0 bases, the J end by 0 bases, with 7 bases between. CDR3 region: CASSLDSNSGANVLTF. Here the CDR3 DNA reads TGTGCCAGCAGCTTGGACAGCAACTCTGGGGCCAACGTCCTGACTTTC. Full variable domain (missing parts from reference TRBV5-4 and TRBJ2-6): ETGVTQSPTHLIKTRGQQVTLRCSSQSGHNTVSWYQQALGQGPQFIFQYYREEENGRGNFPPRFSGLQFPNYSSELNVNALELDDSALYLCASSLDSNSGANVLTFGAGSRLTVL.

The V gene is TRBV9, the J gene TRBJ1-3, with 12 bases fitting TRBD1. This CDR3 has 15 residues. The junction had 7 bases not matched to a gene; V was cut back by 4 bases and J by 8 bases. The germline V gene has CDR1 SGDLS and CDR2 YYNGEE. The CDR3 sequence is CASSNRDRGRDTIYF. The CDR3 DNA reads TGTGCCAGCAGCAACCGGGACAGGGGGCGGGACACCATATATTTT.

This chain's CDR3 is CASSAGTGATYGYTF. As DNA, the CDR3 is TGTGCCAGCAGCGCCGGTACGGGGGCGACCTATGGCTACACCTTC. The rearrangement uses TRBV28 and TRBJ1-2, with D tentatively TRBD1 (6 bases). This CDR3 has 15 residues. V shed 6 bases and J shed 4 bases, with 18 bases lying between them. CDR1 is MDHEN and CDR2 is SYDVKM in the germline V gene.

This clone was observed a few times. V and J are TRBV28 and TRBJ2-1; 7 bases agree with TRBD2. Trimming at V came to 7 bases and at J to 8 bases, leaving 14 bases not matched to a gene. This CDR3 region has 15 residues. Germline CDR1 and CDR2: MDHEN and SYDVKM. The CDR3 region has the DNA TGTGCCAGCACATTAGCGGGCCTCCGGTCGTATGAGCAGTTCTTC. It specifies CASTLAGLRSYEQFF. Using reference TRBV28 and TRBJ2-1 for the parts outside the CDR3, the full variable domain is DVKVTQSSRYLVKRTGEKVFLECVQDMDHENMFWYRQDPGLGLRLIYFSYDVKMKEKGDIPEGYSVSREKKERFSLILESASTNQTSMYLCASTLAGLRSYEQFFGPGTRLTVL.

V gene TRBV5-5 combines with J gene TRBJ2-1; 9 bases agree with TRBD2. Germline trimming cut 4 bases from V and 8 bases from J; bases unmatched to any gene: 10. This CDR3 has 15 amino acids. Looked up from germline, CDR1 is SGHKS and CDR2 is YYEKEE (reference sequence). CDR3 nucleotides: TGTGCCAGCAGCCGGGTGGCGGGAGGGCTCCATGAGCAGTTCTTC. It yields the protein CASSRVAGGLHEQFF. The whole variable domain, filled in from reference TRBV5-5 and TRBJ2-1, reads DAGVTQSPTHLIKTRGQQVTLRCSPISGHKSVSWYQQVLGQGPQFIFQYYEKEERGRGNFPDRFSARQFPNYSSELNVNALLLGDSALYLCASSRVAGGLHEQFFGPGTRLTVL.

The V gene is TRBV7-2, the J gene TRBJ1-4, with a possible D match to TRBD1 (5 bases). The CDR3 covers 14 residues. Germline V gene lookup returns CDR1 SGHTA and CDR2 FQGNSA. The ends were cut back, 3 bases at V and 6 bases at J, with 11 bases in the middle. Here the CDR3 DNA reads TGTGCCAGCAGCTTTGGGGGAGGGGATGAAAAACTGTTTTTT. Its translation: CASSFGGGDEKLFF.

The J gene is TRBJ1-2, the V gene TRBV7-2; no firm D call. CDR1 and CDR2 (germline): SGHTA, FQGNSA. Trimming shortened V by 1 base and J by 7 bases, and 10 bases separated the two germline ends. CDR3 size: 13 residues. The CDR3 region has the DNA TGTGCCAGCAGCTTAGATGTGGGCGGTGGCTACACCTTC. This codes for CASSLDVGGGYTF.

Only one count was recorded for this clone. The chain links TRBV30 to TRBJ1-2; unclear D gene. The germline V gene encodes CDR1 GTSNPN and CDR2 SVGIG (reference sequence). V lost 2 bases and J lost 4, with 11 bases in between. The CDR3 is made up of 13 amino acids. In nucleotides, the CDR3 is TGTGCCTGGAGTCCGTCCCCGATCTATGGCTACACCTTC. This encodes CAWSPSPIYGYTF.

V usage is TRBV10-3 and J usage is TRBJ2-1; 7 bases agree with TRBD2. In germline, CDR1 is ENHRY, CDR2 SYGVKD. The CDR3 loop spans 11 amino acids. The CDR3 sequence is CAAGRYNEQFF. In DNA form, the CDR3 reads TGTGCTGCCGGGAGGTACAATGAGCAGTTCTTC.